The 24 T cell receptor beta chains in this list originate from one sample, sequenced in a study of T cell repertoires in cytomegalovirus infection. TCRdb re-called the reads with MiXCR, one entry per CDR3 protein. The sample has 510,000 or so distinct CDR3 sequences; 26% are singletons. Sequencing was done on a sample of PBMCs. The receptors derive from a human donor in good health (CMV status not recorded). Some clones in this sample may be carry-over from other donors' samples.

This clonotype was detected only a few times. The V call is TRBV27, the J call TRBJ1-4, with 8 bases matching TRBD1. This CDR3 spans 14 amino acids. From germline, CDR1 is MNHEY and CDR2 SMNVEV (reference sequence). With V trimmed by 7 bases and J by 5 bases, 6 bases remained unmatched. CDR3 in amino acids: CASKPTGVNEKLFF. CDR3 coding DNA: TGTGCCAGCAAGCCGACAGGGGTCAATGAAAAACTGTTTTTT. The full variable domain, completed using reference TRBV27 and TRBJ1-4, is EAQVTQNPRYLITVTGKKLTVTCSQNMNHEYMSWYRQDPGLGLRQIYYSMNVEVTDKGDVPEGYKVSRKEKRNFPLILESPSPNQTSLYFCASKPTGVNEKLFFGSGTQLSVL.

The V and J genes are TRBV24-1 and TRBJ1-5; possibly TRBD1 for D (5 bases). CDR3 length: 13 amino acids. V lost 8 bases to trimming and J lost 5 bases, with 12 bases between them. The V gene's germline CDR1 is KGHDR and CDR2 SFDVKD. The CDR3 DNA reads as TGTGCCACCACTCGAGTCAGGGATCAGCCCCAGCATTTT. Amino acids: CATTRVRDQPQHF.

The genes are TRBV6-2 or TRBV6-3 and TRBJ2-7, with D perhaps TRBD1 (5 bases). Germline V gene sequence: CDR1 MNHEY, CDR2 SVGEGT. This CDR3 contains 14 residues. Deletions cut 7 bases from V and 5 bases from J, with 18 bases between. Written as DNA, the CDR3 is TGTGCCAGCAACCGTGTGGGCAGGGTCAACGAGCAGTACGTC. This translates into CASNRVGRVNEQYV.

The rearrangement joins TRBV20-1 to TRBJ2-7; no firm D call. In germline, CDR1 is DFQATT, CDR2 SNEGSKA (reference sequence). The CDR3 is made up of 12 amino acids. Trimming left V 2 bases short and J 4 bases short, with 9 bases between. This CDR3 is CSARMADYEQYF. CDR3 sequence (DNA): TGCAGTGCTAGAATGGCAGATTACGAGCAGTACTTC.

The V gene is TRBV6-5, the J gene TRBJ1-2; TRBD1 might be the D (6 bases). Trimming left V 2 bases short and J 1 base short, with 8 bases between. The CDR3 runs 14 residues. The germline gives CDR1 MNHEY, CDR2 SVGAGI. CDR3 sequence (DNA): TGTGCCAGCAGTTACAGGACAGATAACTATGGCTACACCTTC. Translating it yields CASSYRTDNYGYTF.

V gene TRBV19 combines with J gene TRBJ2-7; weak D call: TRBD1 (5 bases). The CDR3 is 16 residues long. Germline V gene lookup returns CDR1 LNHDA and CDR2 SQIVND (reference sequence). Trimming shortened V by 7 bases and J by 0 bases, and 19 bases separated the two germline ends. The CDR3 DNA follows: TGTGCCAGTAAAGGACATGATGGACATAGCTCCTACGAGCAGTACGTC. Translated, it gives CASKGHDGHSSYEQYV.

This clonotype came up a few times. The chain employs TRBV10-3 and TRBJ2-7, with 7 bases that match TRBD1. The CDR3 has 12 amino acids. Germline V lookup: CDR1 ENHRY, CDR2 SYGVKD. With V trimmed by 10 bases and J by 2 bases, 5 bases remained unmatched. CDR3 nucleotide sequence: TGTGCCACGGCCGGGACAGCCTACGAGCAGTACGTC. As protein: CATAGTAYEQYV.

The chain combines TRBV6-2 or TRBV6-3 with TRBJ1-1; D gene ambiguous. Trimming stripped 0 bases from V and 5 bases from J, with 16 bases between. Per germline, CDR1 MNHEY and CDR2 SVGEGT. CDR3 length: 16 residues. As DNA, the CDR3 is TGTGCCAGCAGTTACTCGATGGGAGCGGTATGGACTGAAGCTTTCTTT. Translating gives CASSYSMGAVWTEAFF.

This clonotype was recorded a few times. The genes are TRBV2 and TRBJ2-1; 7 nucleotides match TRBD1. This CDR3 has 14 amino acids. Germline CDR1 is SNHLY and CDR2 is FYNNEI. V dropped 6 bases and J dropped 2; count of bases not matched to a gene: 4. The CDR3 coding sequence is TGTGCCAGCAGCATCGGGACAGCCTACAATGAGCAGTTCTTC. Amino acids: CASSIGTAYNEQFF. The full variable domain, its missing parts supplied by reference TRBV2 and TRBJ2-1, is EPEVTQTPSHQVTQMGQEVILRCVPISNHLYFYWYRQILGQKVEFLVSFYNNEISEKSEIFDDQFSVERPDGSNFTLKIRSTKLEDSAMYFCASSIGTAYNEQFFGPGTRLTVL.

This clonotype was counted a few times. This rearrangement joins TRBV12-3 or TRBV12-4 to TRBJ2-3; D possibly uses TRBD1 or TRBD2 (6 bases each). The CDR3 sequence is 18 residues long. V lost 10 bases, J lost 0 bases, and 26 bases lay in between. The CDR3 reads CATQSGAQSPISTDTQYF. The CDR3 bases are TGTGCCACCCAATCGGGGGCGCAGTCCCCAATTAGCACAGATACGCAGTATTTT.

J is TRBJ2-3 and V is TRBV23-1; D may be TRBD1 or TRBD2 (5 bases each). TRBV23-1 qualifies as an ORF whose function is uncertain. This CDR3 is 21 amino acids long. With 6 bases removed from V and 4 bases from J, the gap between germline ends came to 35 bases. The CDR3 loop reads CASRPAAGRERGTTDADTQYF. The CDR3 DNA sequence: TGCGCCAGCAGACCGGCGGCGGGCAGGGAAAGGGGCACAACGGACGCAGATACGCAGTATTTT.

The chain links TRBV11-2 to TRBJ2-1; TRBD2 matches at 10 bases. The CDR3 sequence is 15 residues long. The V segment lost 2 bases and the J segment 9 bases; nucleotides outside the gene matches: 7. Looked up from germline, CDR1 is SGHAT and CDR2 is FQNNGV. The CDR3 protein is CASSLQAGGPSEQFF. CDR3 DNA: TGTGCCAGCAGCTTACAAGCGGGAGGGCCTAGTGAGCAGTTCTTC.

The V and J genes are TRBV20-1 and TRBJ2-1, with 9 bases identical to TRBD1. This CDR3 region has 14 residues. Looked up from germline, CDR1 is DFQATT and CDR2 is SNEGSKA (reference sequence). V was pared by 6 bases and J by 2 bases, with 5 bases of the junction left unmatched. This chain's CDR3 is CSAPRQGAYNEQFF. CDR3 in DNA: TGCAGTGCCCCTAGACAGGGGGCCTACAATGAGCAGTTCTTC.

This clonotype was counted a few times. This rearrangement joins TRBV4-1 to TRBJ2-7, with a tentative D call TRBD2 (5 bases). The CDR3 has 13 residues. The germline V and J ends were trimmed by 2 bases and 7 bases, with 12 bases remaining between them. Germline assignment: CDR1 MGHRA and CDR2 YSYEKL. The CDR3 region is CASSQYLSGEQYV. Written as DNA, the CDR3 is TGCGCCAGCAGCCAATACCTGTCGGGGGAGCAGTACGTC.

The chain carries TRBV2 and TRBJ2-5; 7 bases line up with TRBD2. The CDR3 contains 16 residues. CDR1 and CDR2 from the germline V gene are SNHLY and FYNNEI. Unmatched junction bases numbered 13, after V lost 6 bases and J lost 3 bases. CDR3 sequence (DNA): TGTGCCAGCAGCATGACCTATTGGACTAGTGAAGAGACCCAGTACTTC. Amino acids: CASSMTYWTSEETQYF.

This clonotype was detected only a few times. The chain has TRBV20-1 and TRBJ1-5; 7 nucleotides match TRBD1. This CDR3 comprises 14 residues. Germline V lookup: CDR1 DFQATT, CDR2 SNEGSKA (reference sequence). After removal of 6 bases from V and 7 bases from J, the junction contained 12 bases not matched to a gene. The CDR3 here is CSAQVGGGEQPQHF. CDR3 coding DNA: TGCAGTGCCCAAGTAGGGGGCGGGGAGCAGCCCCAGCATTTT.

This chain connects TRBV12-3 or TRBV12-4 to TRBJ2-5; 9 nucleotides align to TRBD1. Trimming removed 3 bases from V and 4 bases from J; junction bases left unmatched: 6. The CDR3 sequence is 15 residues long. Written as DNA, the CDR3 is TGTGCCAGCAGTTTGGGGACAGGGTCTAGAGAGACCCAGTACTTC. This gives the protein CASSLGTGSRETQYF.

This clonotype appeared a few times. V gene TRBV11-3 combines with J gene TRBJ2-1; 12 bases are a match to TRBD2. With 5 bases clipped from V and 7 bases from J, the junction kept 12 bases outside the gene matches. Per the germline V gene, CDR1 is SGHNT and CDR2 is YENEEA. This CDR3 region has 17 residues. The CDR3: CASSLFSSGRASNEQFF. The CDR3 DNA follows: TGTGCCAGCAGCCTCTTCTCTAGCGGGAGGGCCTCAAATGAGCAGTTCTTC.

This clonotype appeared a few times. V and J are TRBV12-5 and TRBJ2-1; D may be TRBD1 (6 bases). The CDR3 covers 16 residues. In germline, CDR1 is LGHNT, CDR2 FRNRAP. Trimming cost V 5 bases and J 0 bases, with 14 bases left between them. The DNA for the CDR3 is TGTGCTAGTGGTCCCCGGGACACCAACTCCTACAATGAGCAGTTCTTC. It codes for CASGPRDTNSYNEQFF. Based on the CDR3 plus reference TRBV12-5 and TRBJ2-1, the full variable domain is DARVTQTPRHKVTEMGQEVTMRCQPILGHNTVFWYRQTMMQGLELLAYFRNRAPLDDSGMPKDRFSAEMPDATLATLKIQPSEPRDSAVYFCASGPRDTNSYNEQFFGPGTRLTVL.

This chain links TRBV24-1 with TRBJ2-2, with no clear D. The CDR3 runs to 15 residues. Trimming pared 1 base from V and 2 bases from J, leaving 7 bases between. Germline V gene data show CDR1 as KGHDR and CDR2 as SFDVKD. CDR3: CATSDLGYNTGELFF. The CDR3 DNA follows: TGTGCCACCAGTGATTTAGGCTACAACACCGGGGAGCTGTTTTTT.

This clonotype was recorded once. One junction end does not reproduce the germline sequence, and a read error may be involved. The V and J genes are TRBV27 and TRBJ2-1, with 8 bases aligning to TRBD2. CDR3 length equals 13 residues. CDR1 MNHEY and CDR2 SMNVEV come from the germline V gene (reference sequence). As DNA, the CDR3 is TGTGCCGGCAGTCCGAAAGCGGGAGTAGAGCAGTTCTTC. Protein: CAGSPKAGVEQFF.

This clonotype appeared a few times. This chain connects TRBV7-2 to TRBJ2-7; D is tentatively TRBD1 or TRBD2 (7 bases each). Trimming took off 5 bases at V and 1 base at J, with 15 bases between the two ends. Germline-derived CDR1 and CDR2 are SGHTA and FQGNSA. The CDR3 length is 15 residues. The CDR3 protein is CASSPSGTVSYEQYF. In nucleotides, the CDR3 is TGTGCCAGCAGCCCAAGCGGGACAGTATCCTACGAGCAGTACTTC. The complete variable domain, with remaining parts taken from reference TRBV7-2 and TRBJ2-7, reads GAGVSQSPSNKVTEKGKDVELRCDPISGHTALYWYRQSLGQGLEFLIYFQGNSAPDKSGLPSDRFSAERTGGSVSTLTIQRTQQEDSAVYLCASSPSGTVSYEQYFGPGTRLTVT.

J is TRBJ2-1 and V is TRBV15; D might be TRBD2 (5 bases). Germline V gives CDR1 LNHNV, CDR2 YYDKDF (reference sequence). Trimming stripped 5 bases from V and 0 bases from J, with 8 bases between. The CDR3 length is 14 residues. The CDR3 is CATSRLSSYNEQFF. The CDR3 DNA follows: TGTGCCACCAGCCGACTAAGCTCCTACAATGAGCAGTTCTTC. Based on the CDR3 plus reference TRBV15 and TRBJ2-1, the full variable domain is DAMVIQNPRYQVTQFGKPVTLSCSQTLNHNVMYWYQQKSSQAPKLLFHYYDKDFNNEADTPDNFQSRRPNTSFCFLDIRSPGLGDTAMYLCATSRLSSYNEQFFGPGTRLTVL.

This clonotype was counted at least ten times. The rearrangement uses TRBV7-2 and TRBJ2-7, with D perhaps matching TRBD1 (6 bases). The germline V gene has CDR1 SGHTA and CDR2 FQGNSA. Trimming stripped 6 bases from V and 3 bases from J, with 12 bases between. The CDR3 length is 13 residues. The CDR3 DNA follows: TGTGCCAGCAGGACGGACAGAGGCTACGAGCAGTACTTC. Protein sequence: CASRTDRGYEQYF. Looking up the rest from reference TRBV7-2 and TRBJ2-7 gives the full variable domain: GAGVSQSPSNKVTEKGKDVELRCDPISGHTALYWYRQSLGQGLEFLIYFQGNSAPDKSGLPSDRFSAERTGGSVSTLTIQRTQQEDSAVYLCASRTDRGYEQYFGPGTRLTVT.